A selection of T cell receptor beta chains follows, all from one sample in a study of T cell repertoires in cytomegalovirus infection. From the reads, TCRdb called clonotypes with MiXCR, one entry per CDR3 protein. This table holds 200,000 to 250,000 distinct CDR3 sequences, under 25% found once. The sample comprised CD8+ T cells from PBMCs. All receptors come from a human donor in good health (CMV status not recorded). Some clones in this sample may be carry-over from other donors' samples. Each CDR3 is given with its conserved first and last residue. Each record gives: clone size, D gene, V gene, J gene, CDR3 DNA, CDR3 protein. D genes are given only for firm matches. A clone size is listed for some rows: how often the clone was seen (once, few, many), or a class if it is expanded.

>many|-|TRBV7-9|TRBJ1-1
TGTGCCAGCAGCTTAATGCGGGACACTGAAGCTTTCTTT
CASSLMRDTEAFF
>-|-|TRBV7-4|TRBJ2-4
TGTGCCAGCAGCTTATCGTCGGCCAAAAACATTCAGTACTTC
CASSLSSAKNIQYF
>many|-|TRBV12-3/TRBV12-4|TRBJ1-2
TGTGCCAGCAGCAAGGGTGGGGATAACTATGGCTACACCTTC
CASSKGGDNYGYTF
>few|-|TRBV19|TRBJ2-1
TGTGCCAGTAGTAAATCCTACACCTACAATGAGCAGTTCTTC
CASSKSYTYNEQFF
>-|TRBD2|TRBV4-2|TRBJ2-1
TGTGCCAGCAGCCAAGCTGCGGGGGGGGACAATGAGCAGTTCTTC
CASSQAAGGDNEQFF
>few|-|TRBV5-5|TRBJ1-4
TGTGCCAGCAGCTTGTGGGGGGGCGAAAAACTGTTTTTT
CASSLWGGEKLFF
>few|-|TRBV30|TRBJ1-1
TGTGCCTGCTCGGAAACTGTTGAAGCTTTCTTT
CACSETVEAFF
>many|TRBD1|TRBV13|TRBJ2-1
TGTGCCAGCAGCCCGGCAGGGGGCCCCAATGAGCAGTTCTTC
CASSPAGGPNEQFF
>-|-|TRBV5-1|TRBJ2-7
TGCGCCAGCAGCCCGGACCCGGGCCCCTACGAGCAGTACTTC
CASSPDPGPYEQYF
>-|-|TRBV27|TRBJ2-3
TGTGCCAGCAGTTTCCCGGGGAGCGGCACAGATACGCAGTATTTT
CASSFPGSGTDTQYF
>many|-|TRBV6-5|TRBJ2-1
TGTGCCAGCAGTTACGAGTCCTACAATGAGCAGTTCTTC
CASSYESYNEQFF
>-|TRBD1|TRBV28|TRBJ2-5
TGTGCCAGCAGTTTTTTTGCCTATAGAACAGGGGGAGTACAAGAGACCCAGTACTTC
CASSFFAYRTGGVQETQYF
>few|-|TRBV7-9|TRBJ2-3
TGTGCCAGCAGCCCTACCGGGACTAGCACAGATACGCAGTATTTT
CASSPTGTSTDTQYF
>few|-|TRBV11-2|TRBJ1-1
TGTGCCAGCAGCTTAGATCCAGGGGCCACTGAAGCTTTCTTT
CASSLDPGATEAFF
>once|-|TRBV29-1|TRBJ1-1
TGCAGCGTACAGAGAAACACTGAAGCTTTCTTT
CSVQRNTEAFF
>-|-|TRBV11-2|TRBJ1-1
TGTGCCAGCACCTCCGGCAGGGGCGGAGGGAACACTGAAGCTTTCTTT
CASTSGRGGGNTEAFF
>few|-|TRBV2|TRBJ2-1
TGTGCCACCTGGGACGTCAGAGGGTACAATGAGCAGTTCTTC
CATWDVRGYNEQFF
>many|-|TRBV2|TRBJ1-1
TGTGCCAGCAATTACGGTGGGGGGGCTGAAGCTTTCTTT
CASNYGGGAEAFF
>few|TRBD2|TRBV13|TRBJ2-1
TGTGCCAGCAGCCAAACTAGCGGGGGAAACAATGAGCAGTTCTTC
CASSQTSGGNNEQFF
>-|-|TRBV13|TRBJ1-5
TGTGCCAGCAGCTTAGGCGGGACACTGAATCAGCCCCAGCATTTT
CASSLGGTLNQPQHF
>once|-|TRBV29-1|TRBJ1-1
TGCAGCGTCCGTGGTGGGGGAGGAATGGTGGAAGCTTTCTTT
CSVRGGGGMVEAFF
>many|-|TRBV7-6|TRBJ2-3
TGTGCCAGCAGCTTAGTCGGCCGTACGGTTCTTTCATCGAGCACAGATACGCAGTATTTT
CASSLVGRTVLSSSTDTQYF
>few|TRBD1|TRBV5-6|TRBJ2-7
TGTGCCAGCAGCCCAGAAGGGACAGGGAGGTACGAGCAGTACTTC
CASSPEGTGRYEQYF
>few|TRBD2|TRBV27|TRBJ2-5
TGTGCCAGCAGTTTATTAGCGGGGGATGTTCAAGAGACCCAGTACTTC
CASSLLAGDVQETQYF
>-|TRBD1|TRBV3-1|TRBJ1-3
TGTGCCAGCAACCCAGGGGGCTCTGGAAACACCATATATTTT
CASNPGGSGNTIYF
>many|-|TRBV6-2/TRBV6-3|TRBJ2-7
TGTGCCAGCAGTTACGAACTACCTCCCCACGAGCAGTACTTC
CASSYELPPHEQYF
>-|-|TRBV3-1|TRBJ1-5
TGTGCCAGCAGCCAAGAGCCAAAGTCCGATGGCAATCAGCCCCAGCATTTT
CASSQEPKSDGNQPQHF
>many|-|TRBV7-8|TRBJ2-6
TGTGCCATCCCTGGGGACTCTGGGGCCAACGTCCTGACTTTC
CAIPGDSGANVLTF
>-|-|TRBV28|TRBJ1-6
TGTGCCAGCAGTTTTAACCCCCAGGGGCGTGCTAATTCACCCCTCCACTTT
CASSFNPQGRANSPLHF
>few|TRBD1|TRBV29-1|TRBJ1-4
TGCAGCGTGTCGACAGGGAGTGAAAAACTGTTTTTT
CSVSTGSEKLFF
>-|TRBD2|TRBV7-2|TRBJ2-7
TGTGCCAGCAGCCCCTCCTTAGCGGGGTACGAGCAGTACTTC
CASSPSLAGYEQYF
>once|-|TRBV3-1|TRBJ2-1
TGTGCCAGCAGCTATTCACACCGCCACTCCTACAATGAGCAGTTCTTC
CASSYSHRHSYNEQFF
>many|-|TRBV7-6|TRBJ2-7
TGTGCCAGCAGCTTAGGATGGGGCGAGCAGTACTTC
CASSLGWGEQYF
>many|TRBD2|TRBV5-6|TRBJ2-5
TGTGCCAGCAGCGGGGGTTGGGGAGGGGAGACCCAGTACTTC
CASSGGWGGETQYF
>-|TRBD1|TRBV27|TRBJ2-2
TGTGCCAGCAGTTCATTACCGGGACAGGGAGGCACCGGGGAGCTGTTTTTT
CASSSLPGQGGTGELFF
>many|-|TRBV6-1|TRBJ1-1
TGTGCCAGCAGGCACGGATTTTACACTGAAGCTTTCTTT
CASRHGFYTEAFF
>few|-|TRBV10-3|TRBJ1-1
TGTGCCATCAGAGATGACAGGGAAGCTTTCTTT
CAIRDDREAFF
>many|-|TRBV28|TRBJ2-7
TGTGCCAGCAGTTTTGCCCAGGGTGACTACGAGCAGTACTTC
CASSFAQGDYEQYF
>few|TRBD1|TRBV2|TRBJ1-2
TGTGCCAGCACCTTTCCACAGGGGGCTGATAGTGGCTACACCTTC
CASTFPQGADSGYTF
>few|-|TRBV6-2/TRBV6-3|TRBJ2-1
TGTGCCAGCAGTTCGACTGATGGCGGGGGCGCAAACAATGAGCAGTTCTTC
CASSSTDGGGANNEQFF
>few|-|TRBV19|TRBJ2-7
TGTGCCAGTAGTATAAGGGACGGGTACGAGCAGTACTTC
CASSIRDGYEQYF
>-|-|TRBV27|TRBJ1-4
TGTGCCAGCAGTTTATGGGCAGGGGAGGATGAAAAACTGTTTTTT
CASSLWAGEDEKLFF
>-|-|TRBV29-1|TRBJ1-5
TGCAGCGCCTTCGATCCGGGGGATAGCAATCAGCCCCAGCATTTT
CSAFDPGDSNQPQHF
>few|-|TRBV6-1|TRBJ2-1
TGTGCCAGCAGTGAAGGGGTGACAAACTTTGAGCAGTTCTTC
CASSEGVTNFEQFF
>-|TRBD1|TRBV5-4|TRBJ2-7
TGTGCCAGCAGCTTTGGACAGGGGGCGGGACTCTCCTACGAGCAGTACTTC
CASSFGQGAGLSYEQYF
>-|TRBD1|TRBV28|TRBJ2-1
TGTGCCAGCAGTTCCCTACCGGGACAGCGAAACAATGAGCAGTTCTTC
CASSSLPGQRNNEQFF
>-|-|TRBV2|TRBJ1-2
TGTGCCACGATACTGGCGGCTTATGGCTACACCTTC
CATILAAYGYTF
>-|-|TRBV7-9|TRBJ2-5
TGTGCCAGCAGCTTGCCGAACAAACAAGAGACCCAGTACTTC
CASSLPNKQETQYF